The clone carrying this T cell receptor (beta chain) was counted a few times. This entry is derived from a study of molecular identifiers for immune sequencing clone quantification. Naive CD8 library inputs spanned roughly 17,000 to 1,100,000 sorted cells and 10%, 30% or 50% RNA. Listed TCR primers, together with previously described methods, were used for the bulk TCR libraries. MiXCR, run by TCRdb on the PCR reads, gives a single entry per CDR3 protein. The sample includes 85,000 to 90,000 distinct CDR3 sequences, 25% of them seen just once. CDR3 length: 15 amino acids. Trimming removed 5 bases from V and 0 bases from J, with 11 bases in between. Germline CDR1 and CDR2: PRHDT and FYEKMQ (reference sequence).

This chain joins TRBV13 and TRBJ2-4; unclear D gene. The receptor was isolated from a human donor in good health. Some libraries in this study had Jurkat cell RNA spiked in. Sequenced sample: naive CD8+ T cells from blood, with Jurkat cell RNA spiked in. Subset meaning: FACS-sorted CD8+CD4-CCR7+CD45RA+ naive T cells. CDR3: CASSASLIAKNIQYF. The DNA of the CDR3 is TGTGCCAGCAGCGCCAGCTTGATAGCCAAAAACATTCAGTACTTC.